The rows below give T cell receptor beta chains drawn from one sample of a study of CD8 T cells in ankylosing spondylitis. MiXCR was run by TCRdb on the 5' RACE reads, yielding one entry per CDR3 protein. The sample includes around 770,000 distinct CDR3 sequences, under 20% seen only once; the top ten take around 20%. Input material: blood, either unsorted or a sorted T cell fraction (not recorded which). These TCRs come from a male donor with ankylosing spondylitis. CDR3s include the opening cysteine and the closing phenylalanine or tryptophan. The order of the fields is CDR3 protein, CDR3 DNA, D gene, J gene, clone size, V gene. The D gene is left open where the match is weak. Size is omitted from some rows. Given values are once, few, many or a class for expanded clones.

CDR3 protein: CASSLGTSGSSNEQFF
CDR3 DNA: TGTGCCAGCAGCTTAGGGACTAGCGGGAGTAGCAATGAGCAGTTCTTC
D gene: TRBD2
J gene: TRBJ2-1
clone size: NA
V gene: TRBV7-7

CDR3 protein: CASSPLAGDGWGEQFF
CDR3 DNA: TGTGCCAGCAGTCCCCTAGCGGGAGACGGTTGGGGTGAGCAGTTCTTC
D gene: TRBD2
J gene: TRBJ2-1
clone size: NA
V gene: TRBV12-3/TRBV12-4

CDR3 protein: CASSSDRTQFF
CDR3 DNA: TGTGCCAGCAGTAGCGACAGAACGCAGTTCTTC
D gene: NA
J gene: TRBJ2-1
clone size: many
V gene: TRBV28

CDR3 protein: CATSGTSGGAGSYEQYF
CDR3 DNA: TGTGCCACCTCCGGGACTAGCGGGGGGGCCGGGTCCTACGAGCAGTACTTC
D gene: TRBD2
J gene: TRBJ2-7
clone size: NA
V gene: TRBV11-2

CDR3 protein: CISVSEATSGRGDEQFF
CDR3 DNA: NA
D gene: NA
J gene: TRBJ2-1
clone size: NA
V gene: TRBV7-5

CDR3 protein: CASSVGPSFYEQYF
CDR3 DNA: TGTGCCAGCAGCGTAGGTCCCAGCTTTTACGAGCAGTACTTC
D gene: NA
J gene: TRBJ2-7
clone size: few
V gene: TRBV9

CDR3 protein: CASSLDNVLTF
CDR3 DNA: TGTGCCAGCAGCCTCGACAACGTCCTGACTTTC
D gene: NA
J gene: TRBJ2-6
clone size: few
V gene: TRBV7-6

CDR3 protein: CASSFGRASYEQYF
CDR3 DNA: TGCGCCAGCAGCTTTGGACGTGCTTCCTACGAGCAGTACTTC
D gene: NA
J gene: TRBJ2-7
clone size: few
V gene: TRBV5-1

CDR3 protein: CAMGTSSYEQYF
CDR3 DNA: TGTGCCATGGGGACATCCTCCTACGAGCAGTACTTC
D gene: NA
J gene: TRBJ2-7
clone size: few
V gene: TRBV10-3

CDR3 protein: CASSYLGQVNEQFF
CDR3 DNA: TGTGCCAGCAGTTACCTGGGACAGGTAAATGAGCAGTTCTTC
D gene: TRBD1
J gene: TRBJ2-1
clone size: NA
V gene: TRBV6-5

CDR3 protein: CASSPIPGNSYNEQFF
CDR3 DNA: TGCGCCAGCAGCCCCATCCCCGGGAACTCCTACAATGAGCAGTTCTTC
D gene: NA
J gene: TRBJ2-1
clone size: few
V gene: TRBV4-1

CDR3 protein: CASSWGPLAETQYF
CDR3 DNA: TGTGCCAGCAGCTGGGGCCCCCTAGCAGAGACCCAGTACTTC
D gene: NA
J gene: TRBJ2-5
clone size: few
V gene: TRBV5-5

CDR3 protein: CASSPTGYGVEGYTF
CDR3 DNA: TGTGCCAGCAGCCCCACAGGTTACGGGGTTGAAGGCTACACCTTC
D gene: NA
J gene: TRBJ1-2
clone size: few
V gene: TRBV11-2

CDR3 protein: CSAIGAGAVADTQYF
CDR3 DNA: TGCAGTGCCATCGGAGCGGGAGCTGTGGCAGATACGCAGTATTTT
D gene: TRBD2
J gene: TRBJ2-3
clone size: few
V gene: TRBV20-1

CDR3 protein: CASSPTGSDSLFTDTQYF
CDR3 DNA: TGTGCCAGCAGCCCGACCGGGTCCGACAGCCTTTTCACAGATACGCAGTATTTT
D gene: NA
J gene: TRBJ2-3
clone size: NA
V gene: TRBV11-2

CDR3 protein: CATSEPSGGSVHEQFF
CDR3 DNA: TGTGCCACCAGCGAACCGAGTGGAGGGTCCGTTCATGAGCAGTTCTTC
D gene: NA
J gene: TRBJ2-1
clone size: NA
V gene: TRBV24-1

CDR3 protein: CASSLSITGELFF
CDR3 DNA: TGTGCCAGCAGTTTATCGATCACCGGGGAGCTGTTTTTT
D gene: NA
J gene: TRBJ2-2
clone size: few
V gene: TRBV27

CDR3 protein: CASSLVPGPHLDTQYF
CDR3 DNA: TGTGCCAGCAGTTTAGTGCCCGGGCCCCACTTAGATACGCAGTATTTT
D gene: NA
J gene: TRBJ2-3
clone size: few
V gene: TRBV12-3/TRBV12-4

CDR3 protein: CASSPGDRGETEAFF
CDR3 DNA: TGTGCCAGCAGTCCAGGCGACAGGGGGGAGACTGAAGCTTTCTTT
D gene: TRBD1
J gene: TRBJ1-1
clone size: few
V gene: TRBV12-3/TRBV12-4

CDR3 protein: CASSSPAGANTGELFF
CDR3 DNA: TGTGCCAGCAGTTCCCCCGCGGGAGCGAACACCGGGGAGCTGTTTTTT
D gene: TRBD2
J gene: TRBJ2-2
clone size: few
V gene: TRBV12-3/TRBV12-4

CDR3 protein: CSVGQTSGTDTQYF
CDR3 DNA: TGCAGCGTTGGGCAGACTAGCGGCACAGATACGCAGTATTTT
D gene: TRBD2
J gene: TRBJ2-3
clone size: NA
V gene: TRBV29-1

CDR3 protein: CASSLVVRTDTQYF
CDR3 DNA: TGCGCCAGCAGCTTGGTAGTCCGCACAGATACGCAGTATTTT
D gene: NA
J gene: TRBJ2-3
clone size: few
V gene: TRBV5-1

CDR3 protein: CSVEAGRNTIYF
CDR3 DNA: TGCAGCGTTGAGGCAGGGCGAAACACCATATATTTT
D gene: NA
J gene: TRBJ1-3
clone size: many
V gene: TRBV29-1

CDR3 protein: CASSQDLTADSNQPQHF
CDR3 DNA: TGCGCCAGCAGCCAAGATCTGACAGCAGATAGCAATCAGCCCCAGCATTTT
D gene: NA
J gene: TRBJ1-5
clone size: many
V gene: TRBV4-1

CDR3 protein: CASRGPLEINEQFF
CDR3 DNA: TGTGCCAGCAGGGGACCCTTAGAAATCAATGAGCAGTTCTTC
D gene: NA
J gene: TRBJ2-1
clone size: NA
V gene: TRBV28

CDR3 protein: CASSILTSGQETQYF
CDR3 DNA: TGCGCCAGCAGCATACTGACTAGCGGACAAGAGACCCAGTACTTC
D gene: TRBD2
J gene: TRBJ2-5
clone size: few
V gene: TRBV5-1

CDR3 protein: CASSFQQGLYEQYF
CDR3 DNA: TGTGCCAGCAGCTTTCAACAGGGGCTCTACGAGCAGTACTTC
D gene: TRBD1
J gene: TRBJ2-7
clone size: few
V gene: TRBV11-2

CDR3 protein: CASSYNADRGSQEANEKLFF
CDR3 DNA: TGTGCCAGCAGTTACAACGCGGACAGGGGGTCCCAAGAGGCTAATGAAAAACTGTTTTTT
D gene: TRBD1
J gene: TRBJ1-4
clone size: NA
V gene: TRBV6-2/TRBV6-3

CDR3 protein: CASTYRGGHSYEQYF
CDR3 DNA: TGTGCCAGCACCTACCGCGGGGGGCACTCCTACGAGCAGTACTTC
D gene: TRBD2
J gene: TRBJ2-7
clone size: NA
V gene: TRBV7-2

CDR3 protein: CASSLSYRGDNEQFF
CDR3 DNA: TGTGCCAGCAGTTTATCGTACAGGGGAGACAATGAGCAGTTCTTC
D gene: TRBD1
J gene: TRBJ2-1
clone size: NA
V gene: TRBV27

CDR3 protein: CATSRGGTQNTEAFF
CDR3 DNA: TGTGCCACCAGCAGAGGCGGAACCCAGAACACTGAAGCTTTCTTT
D gene: NA
J gene: TRBJ1-1
clone size: few
V gene: TRBV15

CDR3 protein: CASSPDYGGHYNEQFF
CDR3 DNA: TGTGCCAGCAGCCCCGACTATGGGGGCCACTACAATGAGCAGTTCTTC
D gene: NA
J gene: TRBJ2-1
clone size: NA
V gene: TRBV27

CDR3 protein: CASSRLVRETEAFF
CDR3 DNA: TGTGCCAGCAGCCGCCTAGTACGAGAAACTGAAGCTTTCTTT
D gene: NA
J gene: TRBJ1-1
clone size: few
V gene: TRBV3-1

CDR3 protein: CASSFYPAWTVTYEQYF
CDR3 DNA: TGTGCCAGCAGTTTCTACCCCGCCTGGACAGTTACCTACGAGCAGTACTTC
D gene: NA
J gene: TRBJ2-7
clone size: NA
V gene: TRBV25-1

CDR3 protein: CASSLGRGYDTEAFF
CDR3 DNA: TGTGCCAGCAGCTTAGGGAGGGGATACGACACTGAAGCTTTCTTT
D gene: NA
J gene: TRBJ1-1
clone size: few
V gene: TRBV7-9

CDR3 protein: CAISESGTGPYEQYF
CDR3 DNA: TGTGCCATCAGTGAGTCGGGGACAGGGCCCTACGAGCAGTACTTC
D gene: TRBD1
J gene: TRBJ2-7
clone size: many
V gene: TRBV10-3

CDR3 protein: CASSLDPLGEETQYF
CDR3 DNA: TGCGCCAGCAGCTTGGACCCTCTGGGGGAAGAGACCCAGTACTTC
D gene: NA
J gene: TRBJ2-5
clone size: NA
V gene: TRBV5-1

CDR3 protein: CASSQDKGLAYTGELFF
CDR3 DNA: TGCGCCAGCAGCCAAGATAAGGGACTAGCCTATACCGGGGAGCTGTTTTTT
D gene: TRBD2
J gene: TRBJ2-2
clone size: few
V gene: TRBV4-1

CDR3 protein: CASSYESGANVLTF
CDR3 DNA: TGTGCCAGCAGTTACGAATCTGGGGCCAACGTCCTGACTTTC
D gene: NA
J gene: TRBJ2-6
clone size: many
V gene: TRBV6-2/TRBV6-3

CDR3 protein: CASSQGSLAPYEQYF
CDR3 DNA: TGTGCCAGCAGCCAGGGGTCTTTAGCTCCTTACGAGCAGTACTTC
D gene: NA
J gene: TRBJ2-7
clone size: NA
V gene: TRBV28

CDR3 protein: CASISSGRNTGELFF
CDR3 DNA: TGTGCCAGCATTTCTAGCGGGAGGAACACCGGGGAGCTGTTTTTT
D gene: TRBD2
J gene: TRBJ2-2
clone size: NA
V gene: TRBV6-2/TRBV6-3

CDR3 protein: CASSFGQVSYEQYF
CDR3 DNA: TGTGCCAGCAGTTTCGGGCAGGTATCGTACGAGCAGTACTTC
D gene: NA
J gene: TRBJ2-7
clone size: many
V gene: TRBV12-3/TRBV12-4

CDR3 protein: CASSLGARTDTQYF
CDR3 DNA: TGTGCCAGCAGCCTCGGGGCTCGCACAGATACGCAGTATTTT
D gene: NA
J gene: TRBJ2-3
clone size: few
V gene: TRBV27

CDR3 protein: CASSQGQVPSNYGYTF
CDR3 DNA: TGCGCCAGCAGCCAAGGCCAAGTACCGTCTAACTATGGCTACACCTTC
D gene: NA
J gene: TRBJ1-2
clone size: NA
V gene: TRBV4-1

CDR3 protein: CASSSKQGPSYNEQFF
CDR3 DNA: TGTGCCAGCAGCTCCAAACAGGGACCCTCCTACAATGAGCAGTTCTTC
D gene: NA
J gene: TRBJ2-1
clone size: NA
V gene: TRBV7-9

CDR3 protein: CASRPDSTYEQYF
CDR3 DNA: TGCGCCAGCAGGCCGGACAGCACCTACGAGCAGTACTTC
D gene: NA
J gene: TRBJ2-7
clone size: many
V gene: TRBV5-1

CDR3 protein: CASSLVGSSGSLNEQFF
CDR3 DNA: TGTGCCAGCAGCTTAGTAGGGTCTAGCGGGAGTTTAAATGAGCAGTTCTTC
D gene: TRBD2
J gene: TRBJ2-1
clone size: NA
V gene: TRBV11-1

CDR3 protein: CASSRLGFEQFF
CDR3 DNA: TGTGCCAGTAGCCGCCTCGGGTTTGAGCAGTTCTTC
D gene: NA
J gene: TRBJ2-1
clone size: NA
V gene: TRBV19